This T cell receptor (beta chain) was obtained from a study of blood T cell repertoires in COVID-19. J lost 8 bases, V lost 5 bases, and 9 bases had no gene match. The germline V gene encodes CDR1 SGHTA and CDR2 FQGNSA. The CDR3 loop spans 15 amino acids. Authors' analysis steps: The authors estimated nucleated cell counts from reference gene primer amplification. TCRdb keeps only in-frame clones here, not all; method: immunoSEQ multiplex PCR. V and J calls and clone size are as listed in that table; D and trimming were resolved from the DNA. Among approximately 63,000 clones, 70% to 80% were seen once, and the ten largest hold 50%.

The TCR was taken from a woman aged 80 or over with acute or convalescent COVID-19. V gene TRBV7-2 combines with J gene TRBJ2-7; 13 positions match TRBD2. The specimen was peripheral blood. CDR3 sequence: CASSPQTSGRGKQYF. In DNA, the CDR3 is TGTGCCAGCAGCCCCCAAACTAGCGGGAGGGGGAAGCAGTACTTC.